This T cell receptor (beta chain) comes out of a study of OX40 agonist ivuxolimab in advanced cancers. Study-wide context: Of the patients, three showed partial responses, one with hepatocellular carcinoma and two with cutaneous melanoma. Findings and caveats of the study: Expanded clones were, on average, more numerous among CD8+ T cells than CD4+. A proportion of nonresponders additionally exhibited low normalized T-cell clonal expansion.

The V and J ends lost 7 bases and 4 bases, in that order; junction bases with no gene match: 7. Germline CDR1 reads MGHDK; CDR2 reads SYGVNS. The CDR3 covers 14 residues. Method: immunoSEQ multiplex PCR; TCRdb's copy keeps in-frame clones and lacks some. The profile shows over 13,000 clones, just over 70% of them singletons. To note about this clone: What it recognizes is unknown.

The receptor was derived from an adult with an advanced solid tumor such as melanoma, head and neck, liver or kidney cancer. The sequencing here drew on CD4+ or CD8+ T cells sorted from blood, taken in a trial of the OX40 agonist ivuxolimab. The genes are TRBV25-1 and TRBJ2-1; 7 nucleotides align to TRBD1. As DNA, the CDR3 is TGTGCCAGCATTGGGGACAGAGATTACAATGAGCAGTTCTTC. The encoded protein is CASIGDRDYNEQFF.